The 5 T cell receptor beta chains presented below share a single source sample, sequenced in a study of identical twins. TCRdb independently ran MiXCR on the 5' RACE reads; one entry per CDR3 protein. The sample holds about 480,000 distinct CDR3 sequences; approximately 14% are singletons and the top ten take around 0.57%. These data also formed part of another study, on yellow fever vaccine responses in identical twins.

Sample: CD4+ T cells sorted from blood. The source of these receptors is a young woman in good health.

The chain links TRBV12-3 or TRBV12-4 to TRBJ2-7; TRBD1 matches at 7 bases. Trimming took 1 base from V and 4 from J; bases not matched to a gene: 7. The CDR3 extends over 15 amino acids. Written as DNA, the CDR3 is TGTGCCAGCAGTTTAGAAGGGGGCTTTAAGTACGAGCAGTACTTC. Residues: CASSLEGGFKYEQYF.

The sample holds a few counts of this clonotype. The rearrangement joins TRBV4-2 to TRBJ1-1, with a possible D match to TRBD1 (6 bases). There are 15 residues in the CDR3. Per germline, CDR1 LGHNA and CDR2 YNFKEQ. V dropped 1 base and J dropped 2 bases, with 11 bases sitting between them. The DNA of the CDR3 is TGTGCCAGCAGCCAAGCCACAGGGCCAAACACTGAAGCTTTCTTT. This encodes CASSQATGPNTEAFF.

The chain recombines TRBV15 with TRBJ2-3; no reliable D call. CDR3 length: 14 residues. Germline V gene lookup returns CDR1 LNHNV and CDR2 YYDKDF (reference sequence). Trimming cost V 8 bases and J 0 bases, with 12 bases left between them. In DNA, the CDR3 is TGTGCCACCGGAAGGATGACTAGCACAGATACGCAGTATTTT. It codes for CATGRMTSTDTQYF.

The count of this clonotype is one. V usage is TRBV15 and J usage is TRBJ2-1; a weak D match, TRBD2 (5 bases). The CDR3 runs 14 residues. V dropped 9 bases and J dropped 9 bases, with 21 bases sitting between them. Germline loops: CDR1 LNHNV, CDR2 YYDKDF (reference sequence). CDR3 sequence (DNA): TGTGCCACTAGACTCCCGGGGTTAAGGTTTGAGCAGTTCTTC. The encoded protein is CATRLPGLRFEQFF. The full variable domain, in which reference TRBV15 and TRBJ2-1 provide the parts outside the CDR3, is DAMVIQNPRYQVTQFGKPVTLSCSQTLNHNVMYWYQQKSSQAPKLLFHYYDKDFNNEADTPDNFQSRRPNTSFCFLDIRSPGLGDTAMYLCATRLPGLRFEQFFGPGTRLTVL.

CDR3 loop: CASSLAGGGSTIEQFF. In nucleotides, the CDR3 is TGTGCCAGCAGCTTAGCGGGAGGGGGATCTACAATTGAGCAGTTCTTC. The J gene is TRBJ2-1, the V gene TRBV7-9; tentatively, D is TRBD2 (7 bases). Trimming took 0 bases from V and 9 from J, leaving 18 bases between them. The germline V gene encodes CDR1 SEHNR and CDR2 FQNEAQ (reference sequence). The CDR3 covers 16 residues.